This T cell receptor beta chain was obtained from a study of T cell responses to AZD1222 COVID-19 vaccine (dated by TCRdb to about 2021). Context from the whole study: A total of approximately 250 trial participants underwent TCR sequencing, of whom about 200 had received two doses of AZD1222 and approximately 25 had received two doses of the MenACWY control vaccine. Enrollment into the trials was organized by age into subgroups of 18-55, 56-69 and 70-plus years, and those subgroups contained roughly 150, 30 and 60 TCR-sequenced participants, respectively.

The sample's time point label is to be understood as: about 28 days (+/-7) after the second vaccine dose. AZD1222 recipients whose second dose came at about 4 weeks and those whose second dose came at about 12 weeks were combined into one group, since spike-specific TCR depth and breadth did not differ between the two schedules. Vaccinee samples came from UK trials COV001 and COV002, including a single-blind randomized controlled phase 2/3 trial of AZD1222 (ChAdOx1 nCoV-19) in healthy adults. Trial participant PBMC samples were collected at day 0 and day 28 after the second dose for TCRbeta chain sequencing. The paper's findings and limits, for the study overall: In the small 56-69-year group, the increase in depth fell short of significance, most likely because of low power. Participants were mostly white British, with more females than males. The authors suggested clonal diversity may have been underestimated. A significant rise in spike-specific TCR breadth and depth was observed after two AZD1222 doses relative to day 0 and relative to MenACWY recipients. Because no day 14 peak-response samples were available, repertoires were characterized only after the peak T cell response. Conclusions about previously exposed vaccinees are limited, since just five or six AZD1222 recipients were seropositive for SARS-CoV-2 at baseline. Epitopes outside the regions mutated in the B.1.351 and B.1.1.7 variants were reportedly recognized by nearly half of the unique spike-specific TCRs. The whole spike protein was spanned by vaccine-associated CD4 TCRs, and dominant responses were seen in regions 160-218 and 743-854.

A word on this clone: No antigen is known for it. No qualities accompany the bases; no much larger clone lies one base away.

The CDR3 covers 17 residues, taking in both the cysteine and the phenylalanine. The sequence is cut down to CDR3 DNA, 51 bases in frame from base 1. The germline V gene encodes CDR1 SGHKS and CDR2 YYEKEE (reference sequence). Germline trimming amounts to 4 bases on V and 0 bases on J, with 9 as the count of junction bases outside the gene matches. The CDR3 regions of human TCRbeta chains were analyzed by immunosequencing. Concerning the study's data processing: TCRs in the repertoires were compared against a reference library of SARS-CoV-2-specific TCRs that had been generated with the MIRA antigen-specificity platform. Breadth meant the fraction of unique TCRs that were SARS-CoV-2-associated, whereas depth meant the fraction of total T cells that were SARS-CoV-2-associated. Each spike-specific TCR was assigned to its reactive spike region and to a CD4 or CD8 class using the MIRA data. Log10-transformed breadth and depth values were compared by one-way ANOVA with Sidak's multiple comparisons tests. The source is immuneACCESS, and TCRdb retained only in-frame sequences with V and J called. Part of the clones is not carried over; for the studies checked, unresolved V genes explain less than half of this, and the remainder is unexplained. V and J calls and clone size are as listed in that table; D and trimming were resolved from the DNA. For this sample the table gives about 200,000 clones, of which approximately 91% were detected only once. Together, the top ten hold around 3% of the sample.

The chain employs TRBV5-5 and TRBJ2-1; 8 bases in the junction line up with TRBD2. This receptor was obtained from an adult who received the AZD1222 COVID-19 vaccine. Sequencing was performed on peripheral blood, taken 28 days after the second AZD1222 dose. Here is the DNA: TGTGCCAGCAGCCCTACTAGCGGTCGAAGCTCCTACAATGAGCAGTTCTTC. This codes for CASSPTSGRSSYNEQFF.